This entry lists 28 T cell receptor beta chains sequenced from one sample in a study of T-cell reconstitution after alpha-beta-depleted transplantation in children. Unique molecular identifiers were used in preparing the TCRbeta library. A single record per CDR3 protein comes from TCRdb applying MiXCR to the PCR reads. The profile shows hundreds of thousands of distinct CDR3 sequences, about 10% of them singletons. The sequencing here drew on PBMCs from the stem cell graft donor, taken from the stem cell graft. These receptors were collected from a human donor who donated a stem cell graft to a child with acute myeloid leukemia.

There are many counts of this clonotype. CDR3: CSVEDRLARGANVLTF. CDR3 coding DNA: TGCAGCGTTGAAGATCGGCTAGCGCGAGGGGCCAACGTCCTGACTTTC. This rearrangement joins TRBV29-1 to TRBJ2-6; possibly TRBD2 for D (6 bases). This CDR3 region has 16 residues. Trimming removed 0 bases at V and 4 bases at J, with 13 bases between. Germline V gene sequence: CDR1 SQVTM, CDR2 ANQGSEA.

The chain has TRBV30 and TRBJ2-3; maybe TRBD2 (6 bases). The V and J ends lost 4 bases and 6 bases respectively, with 14 bases between them. Germline CDR1 is GTSNPN and CDR2 is SVGIG (reference sequence). CDR3 length: 13 residues. The CDR3 bases are TGTGCCTGGACGGGCGGGACGGCGGATACGCAGTATTTT. This codes for CAWTGGTADTQYF.

The chain employs TRBV15 and TRBJ2-3; perhaps TRBD2 as D (6 bases). This CDR3 is built from 16 residues. V lost 0 bases, J lost 0 bases, and 10 bases lay in between. Germline CDR1 is LNHNV and CDR2 is YYDKDF (reference sequence). The CDR3 here is CATSRDPSGSTDTQYF. Written as DNA, the CDR3 is TGTGCCACCAGCAGAGACCCCAGCGGGAGCACAGATACGCAGTATTTT.

About this clonotype itself: An end of the junction does not agree with germline; a read error may underlie this. The chain joins TRBV3-1 to TRBJ2-3; D unresolved. Per germline, CDR1 LGHDT and CDR2 YNNKEL (reference sequence). The CDR3 sequence is 16 residues long. The DNA of the CDR3 is TGTGCCGGCAGCCAAGACGGAATCTCTAGCACAGATACGCAGTATTTT. It yields the protein CAGSQDGISSTDTQYF.

This clonotype has more than one count but fewer than ten. This sequence joins TRBV3-1 and TRBJ1-6; TRBD1 aligns across 8 bases. This CDR3 is 15 amino acids long. CDR1 LGHDT and CDR2 YNNKEL come from the germline V gene (reference sequence). J lost 7 bases, V lost 0 bases, and 2 bases had no gene match. DNA for the CDR3: TGTGCCAGCAGCCAAGAGAACAGGGGGAATTCACCCCTCCACTTT. It codes for CASSQENRGNSPLHF.

In this sample, this clonotype turned up many times. The gene calls are TRBV29-1 and TRBJ1-1; D unclear. The germline V gene encodes CDR1 SQVTM and CDR2 ANQGSEA. The CDR3 loop spans 13 amino acids. Trimming removed 6 bases at V and 0 bases at J, with 11 bases between. The CDR3 DNA is TGCAGCGTCGAGCGACCGTTGAACACTGAAGCTTTCTTT. This sequence encodes CSVERPLNTEAFF.

V usage is TRBV5-1 and J usage is TRBJ2-1; TRBD2 matches 7 bases. V shed 2 bases, J shed 5 bases, and the junction held 7 bases outside the gene matches. The germline V gene has CDR1 SGHRS and CDR2 YFSETQ. The CDR3 contains 15 residues. DNA for the CDR3: TGCGCCAGCAGCTTTCAGCTAGCGGCAGACAATGAGCAGTTCTTC. This gives the protein CASSFQLAADNEQFF.

This chain connects TRBV5-1 to TRBJ2-3; D is ambiguous. The V gene's germline CDR1 is SGHRS and CDR2 YFSETQ. CDR3 length: 12 amino acids. The germline V and J ends were trimmed by 7 bases and 11 bases, with 17 bases remaining between them. CDR3 loop: CASSLEIARQYF. The CDR3 DNA sequence: TGCGCCAGCTCCTTGGAAATAGCCCGGCAGTATTTT.

The CDR3 loop reads CASRRQSARSEAFF. CDR3 nucleotide sequence: TGTGCCAGTAGACGTCAATCAGCCAGATCTGAAGCTTTCTTT. The genes are TRBV25-1 and TRBJ1-1; D call uncertain. Germline assignment: CDR1 MGHDK and CDR2 SYGVNS. V lost 9 bases, J lost 6 bases, and 20 bases lay in between. The CDR3 has 14 residues.

This clonotype occurred a few times. The V gene is TRBV28, the J gene TRBJ1-4; 11 bases are a match to TRBD1. CDR1 and CDR2 (germline): MDHEN, SYDVKM. This CDR3 has 15 amino acids. J gave up 8 bases and V 4 bases, and 6 bases lay outside the gene matches. CDR3 protein: CASSSRDRGLEKLFF. For the CDR3, the DNA is TGTGCCAGCAGTTCTCGGGACAGGGGGTTAGAAAAACTGTTTTTT.

This clonotype has a count of ten or more. The chain joins TRBV6-5 to TRBJ1-2; 7 bases align to TRBD1. Germline lookup yields CDR1 MNHEY and CDR2 SVGAGI. The V segment lost 3 bases and the J segment 8 bases; nucleotides outside the gene matches: 9. CDR3 size: 14 residues. The CDR3: CASSYFKGTEGYTF. As DNA, the CDR3 is TGTGCCAGCAGTTATTTTAAAGGGACAGAGGGCTACACCTTC.

The J gene is TRBJ1-5, the V gene TRBV12-3 or TRBV12-4; D uncertain. The CDR3 length is 16 residues. Trimming removed 1 base at V and 2 bases at J, with 12 bases between. The CDR3 region is CASSLVRSSGNQPQHF. CDR3 DNA: TGTGCCAGCAGTTTAGTCCGCTCTTCGGGCAATCAGCCCCAGCATTTT.

The rearrangement uses TRBV12-3 or TRBV12-4 and TRBJ1-5; 10 nucleotides agree with TRBD1. The CDR3 is made up of 15 amino acids. V gave up 6 bases and J gave up 6 bases; unmatched junction bases: 8. CDR3 in amino acids: CASRRGQGEGQPQHF. DNA of the CDR3: TGTGCCAGCAGACGTGGACAGGGGGAGGGTCAGCCCCAGCATTTT.

This clonotype was recorded many times. V gene TRBV7-3 combines with J gene TRBJ1-1; D might be TRBD1 (5 bases). The germline CDR1 and CDR2 sequences are SGHTA and FQGTGA. This CDR3 is 15 amino acids long. V was pared by 5 bases and J by 5 bases, with 18 bases between. DNA for the CDR3: TGTGCCAGCAGCCCTAAACGGGCAGGGCGAACTGAAGCTTTCTTT. Its protein is CASSPKRAGRTEAFF.

This clonotype has a count of ten or more. The V call is TRBV4-3, the J call TRBJ2-7; D may be TRBD2 (6 bases). V lost 0 bases to trimming and J lost 3 bases, with 15 bases between them. Germline lookup yields CDR1 LGHNA and CDR2 YSLEER. The CDR3 has 16 residues. CDR3 sequence (DNA): TGCGCCAGCAGCCAAGATTTAGGACTACCCCTCTACGAGCAGTACTTC. Translated: CASSQDLGLPLYEQYF.

This chain joins TRBV10-3 and TRBJ2-1, with TRBD2 identical over 13 bases. The V segment lost 10 bases and the J segment 9 bases; nucleotides outside the gene matches: 9. CDR3 size: 14 residues. CDR1 and CDR2 (germline): ENHRY, SYGVKD. This CDR3 reads CASRGTSGTGEQFF. CDR3 bases: TGTGCCAGTCGGGGGACTAGCGGGACGGGTGAGCAGTTCTTC.

This clonotype was observed at least ten times. The chain links TRBV20-1 to TRBJ2-7; 9 bases fit TRBD2. V lost 3 bases and J lost 2; bases outside the gene matches: 5. The CDR3 has 14 residues. CDR1 is DFQATT, CDR2 SNEGSKA, per germline (reference sequence). The CDR3 here is CSASNPSGTYEQYF. DNA of the CDR3: TGCAGTGCTAGTAACCCTAGCGGGACCTACGAGCAGTACTTC.

This clonotype occurred many times. This chain connects TRBV20-1 to TRBJ2-1; 11 bases are shared with TRBD1. V shed 6 bases and J 12 bases; nucleotides not matched to a gene: 10. The CDR3 loop spans 13 amino acids. Germline V gene data show CDR1 as DFQATT and CDR2 as SNEGSKA (reference sequence). The CDR3 loop is CSAEGTGGWGQFF. CDR3 nucleotides: TGCAGTGCCGAAGGGACAGGGGGGTGGGGGCAGTTCTTC.

The V and J genes are TRBV6-2 or TRBV6-3 and TRBJ2-7, with 11 bases identical to TRBD2. CDR1 is MNHEY, CDR2 SVGEGT, per germline. CDR3 length: 22 residues. The trim removed 0 bases at V and 1 base at J, leaving 20 bases unmatched. The CDR3 protein is CASSYSLEGGTSGHSLSYEQYF. The CDR3 coding sequence is TGTGCCAGCAGTTACTCTCTCGAGGGGGGGACTAGCGGACACTCTCTTTCCTACGAGCAGTACTTC.

This clonotype was seen ten or more times. J is TRBJ1-1 and V is TRBV12-3 or TRBV12-4; D remains unclear. The CDR3 has 15 amino acids. The V and J ends lost 1 base and 1 base respectively, with 10 bases between them. CDR3 sequence: CASSLVRGQNTEAFF. The CDR3 DNA reads as TGTGCCAGCAGTTTAGTCCGGGGTCAGAACACTGAAGCTTTCTTT.

This rearrangement joins TRBV12-3 or TRBV12-4 to TRBJ2-3; 10 positions match TRBD1. The CDR3 is made up of 15 amino acids. V shed 6 bases and J 6 bases; nucleotides not matched to a gene: 9. The CDR3 here is CASSPSDRGKDTQYF. CDR3 sequence (DNA): TGTGCCAGCAGCCCGTCGGACAGGGGGAAGGATACGCAGTATTTT.

This clonotype came up a few times. This chain links TRBV11-2 with TRBJ1-1, with 8 bases identical to TRBD1. CDR1 is SGHAT and CDR2 is FQNNGV in the germline V gene. The CDR3 spans 15 residues. The trim removed 5 bases at V and 2 bases at J, leaving 7 bases unmatched. The CDR3 nucleotides are TGTGCCAGCAGCCCCGCACAGGGGGTTAACACTGAAGCTTTCTTT. Translated, it gives CASSPAQGVNTEAFF.

J is TRBJ2-2 and V is TRBV24-1; D may be TRBD1 (6 bases). The CDR3 runs to 16 residues. Germline CDR1 and CDR2: KGHDR and SFDVKD. V was cut by 3 bases and J by 2 bases, with 12 bases left in between. The CDR3 DNA reads TGTGCCACCAGTGATCCGGACAGCCCCAACACCGGGGAGCTGTTTTTT. The encoded protein is CATSDPDSPNTGELFF.

The rearrangement links TRBV7-9 to TRBJ2-5; TRBD1 matches 9 bases. This CDR3 has 15 residues. The V and J ends lost 5 bases and 5 bases, in that order; junction bases with no gene match: 9. Germline-derived CDR1 and CDR2 are SEHNR and FQNEAQ (reference sequence). CDR3 sequence: CASSRPGQGPETQYF. The CDR3 DNA reads TGTGCCAGCAGCAGACCTGGACAGGGGCCCGAGACCCAGTACTTC.

The chain has TRBV4-3 and TRBJ2-1; 8 bases agree with TRBD2. The CDR3 is 16 amino acids. J was trimmed by 7 bases and V by 4 bases; bases with no gene match: 12. Germline V gives CDR1 LGHNA, CDR2 YSLEER. CDR3 protein: CASSPQREFIPNEQFF. The DNA of the CDR3 is TGCGCCAGCAGCCCGCAGCGGGAGTTCATCCCAAATGAGCAGTTCTTC.

This clonotype showed up just a few times. The chain is built from TRBV5-1 and TRBJ2-3, with 12 bases fitting TRBD1. The germline V gene encodes CDR1 SGHRS and CDR2 YFSETQ. V gave up 3 bases and J gave up 4 bases; unmatched junction bases: 6. The CDR3 sequence is 16 residues long. The CDR3 sequence is CASSYGTGGPADTQYF. The CDR3 coding sequence is TGCGCCAGCAGCTACGGGACAGGGGGCCCCGCAGATACGCAGTATTTT.

At least ten counts were recorded for this clonotype. V is TRBV7-9 and J is TRBJ2-3, with D perhaps given as TRBD1 or TRBD2 (5 bases each). The length of the CDR3 is 14 residues. With 4 bases removed from V and 5 bases from J, the gap between germline ends came to 13 bases. From germline, CDR1 is SEHNR and CDR2 FQNEAQ (reference sequence). CDR3 protein: CASSSIGGRDTQYF. CDR3 bases: TGTGCCAGCAGCTCCATTGGGGGAAGAGATACGCAGTATTTT.

In its sample, this clonotype was seen a few times. V gene TRBV29-1 combines with J gene TRBJ2-7; D may be TRBD1 or TRBD2 (6 bases each). Germline lookup yields CDR1 SQVTM and CDR2 ANQGSEA. V was pared by 4 bases and J by 2 bases, with 15 bases between. There are 14 residues in the CDR3. The CDR3: CSVGGAGEAYEQYF. CDR3 sequence (DNA): TGCAGCGTTGGGGGGGCAGGGGAGGCCTACGAGCAGTACTTC.